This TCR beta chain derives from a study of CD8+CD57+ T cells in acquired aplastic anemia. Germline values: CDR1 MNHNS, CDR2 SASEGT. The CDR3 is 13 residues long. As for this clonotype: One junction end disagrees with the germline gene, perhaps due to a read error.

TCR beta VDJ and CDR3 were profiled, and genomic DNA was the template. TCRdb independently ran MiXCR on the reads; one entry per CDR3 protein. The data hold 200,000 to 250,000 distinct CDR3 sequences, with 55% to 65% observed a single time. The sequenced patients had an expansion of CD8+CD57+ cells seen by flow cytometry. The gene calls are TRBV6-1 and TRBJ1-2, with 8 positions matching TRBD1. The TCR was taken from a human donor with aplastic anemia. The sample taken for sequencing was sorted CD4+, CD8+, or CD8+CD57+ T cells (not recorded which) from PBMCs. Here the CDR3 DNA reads TGCGCCAGCAGTGGGTCGCAGGGGGCAAGCTACACCTTC. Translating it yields CASSGSQGASYTF.